This T cell receptor beta chain emerged from a study of T cells in Graves' hyperthyroidism and ophthalmopathy. TCR beta CDR3 regions were amplified from RNA. TCR CDR3 underwent first-round RT-PCR with the HTBI primer set. TCRdb re-analysed the multiplex PCR reads in MiXCR, keeping a single row per CDR3 protein. The sample lists about 560,000 distinct CDR3 sequences; about half were seen once. Graves' hyperthyroidism without ophthalmopathy progression within 18 months was termed stable. The V end lost 4 bases, the J end lost 4 bases, and 11 bases lay between the germline ends. Germline V gene lookup returns CDR1 SGHTA and CDR2 FQGNSA. The CDR3 spans 14 residues.

Source material: peripheral blood or thyroid tissue (not recorded which). This clonotype was sampled from a woman younger than 35 with Graves' hyperthyroidism. This chain uses TRBV7-2 with TRBJ1-5, with D tentatively TRBD1 (6 bases). CDR3 loop: CASSSRDINQPQHF. In DNA, the CDR3 is TGTGCCAGCAGCTCCCGGGACATAAATCAGCCCCAGCATTTT.